One sample yielded the 26 T cell receptor beta chains listed below, sequenced in a study of control samples from healthy donors and cancer patients. TCRdb's table, derived via immunoSEQ multiplex PCR, lists solely in-frame clones and lacks some. This table has about 120,000 clones, approximately 87% appearing once. Sequenced sample: blood. These TCRs come from a man younger than 45 in good health.

The CDR3, as DNA: TGTGCCAGCAGCTTGGAATTCAGCGGGCAGGCCCAGTACTTC. Translation: CASSLEFSGQAQYF. J is TRBJ2-5 and V is TRBV5-5, with D tentatively TRBD2 (6 bases). CDR1 and CDR2 (germline): SGHKS, YYEKEE (reference sequence). The CDR3 totals 14 residues. V lost 0 bases to trimming and J lost 9 bases, with 15 bases between them.

This clone showed up just a few times. The rearrangement joins TRBV11-2 to TRBJ1-2, with D perhaps TRBD1 (6 bases). Trimming removed 0 bases from V and 1 base from J, with 15 bases in between. CDR1 is SGHAT, CDR2 FQNNGV, per germline. This CDR3 has 17 amino acids. The CDR3 loop is CASSLDSGQTINYGYTF. The CDR3 DNA reads as TGTGCCAGCAGCTTAGACTCCGGACAGACCATTAACTATGGCTACACCTTC.

V usage is TRBV7-2 and J usage is TRBJ1-2, with 8 bases fitting TRBD1. Germline V CDR1 and CDR2: SGHTA, FQGNSA. The V gene end was trimmed by 5 bases and the J gene end by 4 bases; junction bases not matched to a gene: 12. This CDR3 spans 16 amino acids. Here the CDR3 DNA reads TGTGCCAGCAGCACATCAAGACAGGGGCGATCCTATGGCTACACCTTC. Protein sequence: CASSTSRQGRSYGYTF. The full variable domain, completed using reference TRBV7-2 and TRBJ1-2, is GAGVSQSPSNKVTEKGKDVELRCDPISGHTALYWYRQSLGQGLEFLIYFQGNSAPDKSGLPSDRFSAERTGGSVSTLTIQRTQQEDSAVYLCASSTSRQGRSYGYTFGSGTRLTVV.

This rearrangement joins TRBV29-1 to TRBJ2-7; 10 nucleotides align to TRBD1. Germline CDR1 and CDR2: SQVTM and ANQGSEA. With 1 base clipped from V and 6 bases from J, the junction kept 9 bases outside the gene matches. The CDR3 sequence is 15 residues long. The CDR3 is CSVEAMRDRGSEQYF. CDR3 sequence (DNA): TGCAGCGTTGAAGCTATGCGGGACAGGGGCTCCGAGCAGTACTTC.

The rearrangement links TRBV5-4 to TRBJ1-2; D not certain. The CDR3 totals 11 residues. Trimming removed 2 bases from V and 1 base from J, with 0 bases in between. Germline lookup yields CDR1 SGHNT and CDR2 YYREEE (reference sequence). CDR3 DNA sequence: TGTGCCAGCAGCTTTAACTATGGCTACACCTTC. Protein product: CASSFNYGYTF.

This clone was detected a few times. The rearrangement joins TRBV19 to TRBJ2-5, with D perhaps matching TRBD1 (6 bases). The ends were cut back, 5 bases at V and 1 base at J, with 14 bases in the middle. CDR1 and CDR2 from the germline V gene are LNHDA and SQIVND (reference sequence). The CDR3 totals 15 residues. CDR3 in amino acids: CASSSSGQFQETQYF. The CDR3 nucleotides are TGTGCCAGTAGTTCCTCTGGACAGTTCCAAGAGACCCAGTACTTC.

This chain connects TRBV2 to TRBJ1-1; possible D gene TRBD1, 6 bases. Per the germline V gene, CDR1 is SNHLY and CDR2 is FYNNEI. V was pared by 4 bases and J by 4 bases, with 19 bases between. This CDR3 comprises 16 residues. The CDR3 sequence is CASSARMTGFGTEAFF. In nucleotides, the CDR3 is TGTGCCAGCAGTGCCAGGATGACAGGCTTTGGCACTGAAGCTTTCTTT. Variable domain in full (rest from reference TRBV2 and TRBJ1-1): EPEVTQTPSHQVTQMGQEVILRCVPISNHLYFYWYRQILGQKVEFLVSFYNNEISEKSEIFDDQFSVERPDGSNFTLKIRSTKLEDSAMYFCASSARMTGFGTEAFFGQGTRLTVV.

The chain combines TRBV12-5 with TRBJ1-5; D may be TRBD1 (5 bases). The CDR3 covers 15 residues. Per germline, CDR1 LGHNT and CDR2 FRNRAP. Trimming pared 1 base from V and 3 bases from J, leaving 10 bases between. The CDR3 DNA reads TGTGCTAGTGGTTTGGAGGGGTCCCCCAATCAGCCCCAGCATTTT. This translates into CASGLEGSPNQPQHF.

The gene calls are TRBV28 and TRBJ1-6; TRBD1 is a possible D gene (5 bases). The V end was cut by 5 bases, the J end by 7 bases, with 15 bases between. Germline-derived CDR1 and CDR2 are MDHEN and SYDVKM. CDR3 length equals 15 residues. The CDR3 region has the DNA TGTGCCAGCAGTCCAACCCCGGGGGGAAATTCACCCCTCCACTTT. This encodes CASSPTPGGNSPLHF.

V and J are TRBV6-1 and TRBJ1-1, with D uncertain. This CDR3 comprises 13 residues. Trimming shortened V by 1 base and J by 7 bases, and 10 bases separated the two germline ends. The germline CDR1 and CDR2 sequences are MNHNS and SASEGT. CDR3 region: CASSEGVGLEAFF. Here the CDR3 DNA reads TGTGCCAGCAGTGAAGGGGTCGGACTTGAAGCTTTCTTT.

The chain links TRBV11-3 to TRBJ1-1; 9 bases agree with TRBD1. Looked up from germline, CDR1 is SGHNT and CDR2 is YENEEA. With 8 bases clipped from V and 5 bases from J, the junction kept 3 bases outside the gene matches. The CDR3 length is 12 residues. The CDR3 nucleotides read TGTGCCAGCTCGGGACAGGGAACTGAAGCTTTCTTT. As protein: CASSGQGTEAFF. Drawing the rest from reference TRBV11-3 and TRBJ1-1, the complete variable domain is EAGVVQSPRYKIIEKKQPVAFWCNPISGHNTLYWYLQNLGQGPELLIRYENEEAVDDSQLPKDRFSAERLKGVDSTLKIQPAELGDSAVYLCASSGQGTEAFFGQGTRLTVV.

The rearrangement uses TRBV29-1 and TRBJ1-5; 7 bases fit TRBD1. In germline, CDR1 is SQVTM, CDR2 ANQGSEA. This CDR3 is 16 amino acids long. V dropped 4 bases and J dropped 2; count of bases not matched to a gene: 11. As DNA, the CDR3 is TGCAGCGTTGGAGTGGGACATACAGGGGGCAATCAGCCCCAGCATTTT. Protein sequence: CSVGVGHTGGNQPQHF. Looking up the rest from reference TRBV29-1 and TRBJ1-5 gives the full variable domain: SAVISQKPSRDICQRGTSLTIQCQVDSQVTMMFWYRQQPGQSLTLIATANQGSEATYESGFVIDKFPISRPNLTFSTLTVSNMSPEDSSIYLCSVGVGHTGGNQPQHFGDGTRLSIL.

The V and J genes are TRBV4-1 and TRBJ1-2; maybe TRBD1 (5 bases). Trimming took 5 bases from V and 10 from J, leaving 11 bases between them. CDR1 MGHRA and CDR2 YSYEKL come from the germline V gene. The CDR3 totals 11 residues. CDR3 protein: CASSVDSFYTF. The DNA for the CDR3 is TGCGCCAGCAGCGTCGACAGTTTCTACACCTTC.

This sequence joins TRBV18 and TRBJ2-1; maybe TRBD1 (6 bases). Germline loops: CDR1 KGHSH, CDR2 LQKENI. Between the trimmed V and J ends, which lost 5 bases and 2 bases, there was a span of 13 bases. CDR3 length: 15 amino acids. The CDR3 sequence: CASSEGGIAYNEQFF. The CDR3 nucleotides read TGTGCCAGCTCAGAAGGGGGAATCGCCTACAATGAGCAGTTCTTC.

The rearrangement uses TRBV11-2 and TRBJ1-1; the D gene is possibly TRBD1 (6 bases). CDR1 is SGHAT and CDR2 is FQNNGV in the germline V gene. V lost 5 bases and J 1 base, leaving 8 bases between the germline ends. The CDR3 has 13 amino acids. The CDR3 bases are TGTGCCAGCAGCCCACAGGGGAACACTGAAGCTTTCTTT. This codes for CASSPQGNTEAFF.

This sequence joins TRBV28 and TRBJ1-1, with D possibly being TRBD1 (6 bases). Germline loops: CDR1 MDHEN, CDR2 SYDVKM. The CDR3 consists of 13 residues. Deletions cut 3 bases from V and 6 bases from J, with 11 bases between. The CDR3 reads CASSFSGGSEAFF. The CDR3, as DNA: TGTGCCAGCAGTTTTTCCGGGGGCTCTGAAGCTTTCTTT.

The chain employs TRBV29-1 and TRBJ1-1, with 10 bases fitting TRBD1. Trimming at V came to 6 bases and at J to 5 bases, leaving 6 bases not matched to a gene. This CDR3 region has 13 residues. Germline V gene data show CDR1 as SQVTM and CDR2 as ANQGSEA. DNA for the CDR3: TGCAGCGTGAGGACAGGGGGAAGAACTGAAGCTTTCTTT. This codes for CSVRTGGRTEAFF.

The rearrangement links TRBV7-8 to TRBJ2-5, with D perhaps TRBD2 (6 bases). V dropped 1 base and J dropped 3 bases, with 12 bases sitting between them. CDR1 and CDR2 from the germline V gene are SGHVS and FQNEAQ. This CDR3 spans 15 amino acids. The CDR3 region has the DNA TGTGCCAGCAGCTTAGTACACGGAGGGAAAGAGACCCAGTACTTC. Translation gives CASSLVHGGKETQYF.

The rearrangement links TRBV15 to TRBJ2-7, with D uncertain. V was clipped by 0 bases and J by 2 bases, with 20 bases between them. The CDR3 length is 18 residues. CDR1 and CDR2 (germline): LNHNV, YYDKDF (reference sequence). For the CDR3, the DNA is TGTGCCACCAGCAGAGATCGGGCAGCCCGAAGCTTTACCTACGAGCAGTACTTC. It is translated as CATSRDRAARSFTYEQYF.

This clone is a singleton in its sample. The rearrangement links TRBV29-1 to TRBJ1-2; no firm D call. The V end was cut by 8 bases, the J end by 4 bases, with 14 bases between. CDR3 length: 12 amino acids. Germline V gene data show CDR1 as SQVTM and CDR2 as ANQGSEA. CDR3 sequence (DNA): TGCAGCCCTTTCTCAGTCATCTATGGCTACACCTTC. Its protein product is CSPFSVIYGYTF.

The rearrangement links TRBV21-1 to TRBJ1-4. TRBV21-1 is annotated as a pseudogene. The CDR3 consists of 17 residues. CDR3 protein: CASSYALYKVHNEKLFF. The CDR3 coding sequence is TGTGCCAGCAGTTACGCGTTATACAAGGTGCATAATGAAAAACTGTTTTTT.

This chain uses TRBV7-3 with TRBJ2-3; D unresolved. This CDR3 has 13 residues. The germline V gene encodes CDR1 SGHTA and CDR2 FQGTGA. Trimming took off 0 bases at V and 3 bases at J, with 4 bases between the two ends. CDR3 DNA sequence: TGTGCCAGCAGCTTAACGGCGACAGATACGCAGTATTTT. Translating it yields CASSLTATDTQYF.

The chain couples TRBV7-2 to TRBJ2-3; D ambiguous. Trimming pared 5 bases from V and 4 bases from J, leaving 7 bases between. The CDR3 contains 12 residues. The germline V gene has CDR1 SGHTA and CDR2 FQGNSA. CDR3 DNA sequence: TGTGCCAGCAGCCCGTACGCAGATACGCAGTATTTT. Translation gives CASSPYADTQYF.

This chain connects TRBV5-8 to TRBJ1-2; 10 nucleotides align to TRBD1. Per germline, CDR1 SGHTS and CDR2 YDEGEE. CDR3 size: 14 residues. Losses at the gene ends were 4 bases for V and 4 bases for J; bases not matched to a gene: 4. The CDR3 DNA is TGTGCCAGCAGCCCCGGGACAGGGGTCTATGGCTACACCTTC. Protein sequence: CASSPGTGVYGYTF.

The J gene is TRBJ1-5, the V gene TRBV10-2, with D unresolved. V lost 0 bases and J 7 bases, leaving 4 bases between the germline ends. Germline CDR1 reads WSHSY; CDR2 reads SAAADI. The CDR3 runs to 12 residues. CDR3 DNA sequence: TGCGCCAGCAGTGAGTCAGGACAGCCCCAGCATTTT. Amino acid sequence: CASSESGQPQHF.

The gene calls are TRBV15 and TRBJ2-5; 7 bases map to TRBD1. CDR1 is LNHNV, CDR2 YYDKDF, per germline (reference sequence). The CDR3 runs to 14 residues. With V trimmed by 2 bases and J by 3 bases, 3 bases remained unmatched. For the CDR3, the DNA is TGTGCCACCAGCAGAACGGGACAGAAAGAGACCCAGTACTTC. The encoded protein is CATSRTGQKETQYF.